Below, 25 T cell receptor beta chains from the same sample are listed, as sequenced in a study of shared clonotypes between healthy human individuals. Using immunoSEQ multiplex PCR, the repertoire was profiled, and TCRdb retains in-frame clones only, with some absent. The data contain around 2.5 million clones, 93% of them singletons. Sequencing used naive CD4+ T cells from PBMCs. The subset here: CD45RA+ positively selected. The receptors shown here come from a man younger than 35 in good health. Some clones in this sample may be carry-over from other donors' samples.

This clone came up once. J is TRBJ2-5 and V is TRBV19; the D gene could be TRBD1 or TRBD2 (5 bases each). CDR1 and CDR2 from the germline V gene are LNHDA and SQIVND (reference sequence). The CDR3 extends over 15 amino acids. Trimming removed 5 bases from V and 4 bases from J, with 17 bases in between. CDR3 nucleotides: TGTGCCAGTAGTGTACGTCAGGGAGTGGCAGAGACCCAGTACTTC. It is translated as CASSVRQGVAETQYF.

The rearrangement links TRBV7-2 to TRBJ1-5; possibly TRBD1 for D (5 bases). The CDR3 runs 19 residues. Trimming cost V 5 bases and J 5 bases, with 28 bases left between them. Germline V gene lookup returns CDR1 SGHTA and CDR2 FQGNSA. CDR3 in amino acids: CASSPSGDLGEVSYQPQHF. In DNA form, the CDR3 reads TGTGCCAGCAGCCCTAGCGGTGACCTAGGGGAGGTCTCTTATCAGCCCCAGCATTTT.

This chain connects TRBV14 to TRBJ2-1, with TRBD2 identical over 9 bases. V trimming: 4 bases; J trimming: 7 bases; junction bases outside the gene matches: 11. Germline loops: CDR1 SGHDN, CDR2 FVKESK. The CDR3 contains 16 residues. The CDR3 DNA reads TGTGCCAGCAGCCGACAGGGTTTAGCGGGAGTAAATGAGCAGTTCTTC. Residues: CASSRQGLAGVNEQFF.

This clone was observed once. The chain combines TRBV27 with TRBJ2-7; D might be TRBD2 (5 bases). The CDR3 loop spans 17 amino acids. Trimming cost V 5 bases and J 2 bases, with 22 bases left between them. Germline lookup yields CDR1 MNHEY and CDR2 SMNVEV (reference sequence). The CDR3 DNA reads as TGTGCCAGCAGTCTCACGTCTGGGAGCTCACACACCTACGAGCAGTACTTC. Its translation: CASSLTSGSSHTYEQYF.

This sequence joins TRBV10-1 and TRBJ1-1; D is unclear. Trimming shortened V by 4 bases and J by 0 bases, and 6 bases separated the two germline ends. CDR1 and CDR2 (germline): WNHNN, SYGVQD (reference sequence). CDR3 length: 13 amino acids. For the CDR3, the DNA is TGCGCCAGCAGTGTACAGCTGAACACTGAAGCTTTCTTT. This encodes CASSVQLNTEAFF.

With regard to this clone: The same CDR3 is also encoded by other DNA sequences in this sample. The chain combines TRBV20-1 with TRBJ1-2, with D perhaps matching TRBD1 (5 bases). V lost 3 bases, J lost 7 bases, and 9 bases lay in between. The CDR3 consists of 11 residues. Germline V CDR1 and CDR2: DFQATT, SNEGSKA (reference sequence). The CDR3 region has the DNA TGCAGTGCTAGTTCCGGGGCTGGCTACACCTTC. Its protein product is CSASSGAGYTF.

This clone was counted once. It may be a read error: a sequence one base away is much more abundant. Other DNA variants within this sample encode the same CDR3. V usage is TRBV6-6 and J usage is TRBJ1-5; D not certain. V was clipped by 2 bases and J by 1 base, with 3 bases between them. This CDR3 contains 13 residues. CDR1 and CDR2 from the germline V gene are MNHNY and SVGAGI (reference sequence). The CDR3 bases are TGTGCCAGCAGTTACGACAGCAATCAGCCCCAGCATTTT. It codes for CASSYDSNQPQHF.

About this clone itself: In the same sample, other DNA sequences code for this CDR3. This rearrangement joins TRBV29-1 to TRBJ2-7; 10 bases agree with TRBD1. V shed 7 bases, J shed 1 base, and the junction held 1 base outside the gene matches. The CDR3 consists of 12 residues. The germline V gene has CDR1 SQVTM and CDR2 ANQGSEA. CDR3 DNA: TGCAGCGGGGGACAGGGGTCCTACGAGCAGTACTTC. It encodes CSGGQGSYEQYF.

Regarding this clone: The junction departs from germline at one end; a sequencing error may be responsible. J is TRBJ1-5 and V is TRBV27; TRBD1 might be the D (5 bases). Germline CDR1 MNHEY, CDR2 SMNVEV (reference sequence). The CDR3 has 18 residues. The CDR3 protein is CAGSLHVAGGLGNQPQHF. CDR3 nucleotides: TGTGCCGGCAGTCTCCACGTCGCGGGGGGTCTTGGAAATCAGCCCCAGCATTTT.

The rearrangement links TRBV30 to TRBJ2-2; D is possibly TRBD1 or TRBD2 (5 bases each). The CDR3 runs to 16 residues. Germline loops: CDR1 GTSNPN, CDR2 SVGIG (reference sequence). Trimming pared 3 bases from V and 6 bases from J, leaving 20 bases between. The CDR3 DNA sequence: TGTGCCTGGAGCCCCGACGCCGGGACCCAGCCCGGGGAGCTGTTTTTT. It yields the protein CAWSPDAGTQPGELFF.

A single count supports this clone. This sequence joins TRBV6-1 and TRBJ2-2; D not resolved. This CDR3 is built from 13 residues. Trimming removed 3 bases from V and 1 base from J, with 3 bases in between. CDR1 is MNHNS and CDR2 is SASEGT in the germline V gene. CDR3 sequence reads: CASSDRNTGELFF. DNA for the CDR3: TGTGCCAGCAGTGACCGGAACACCGGGGAGCTGTTTTTT.

V gene TRBV4-3 combines with J gene TRBJ1-1; D is uncertain. Per germline, CDR1 LGHNA and CDR2 YSLEER. The CDR3 sequence is 15 residues long. Trimming cost V 0 bases and J 6 bases, with 14 bases left between them. CDR3 nucleotide sequence: TGCGCCAGCAGCCAAGATTTTGTTCGGAGTGCTGAAGCTTTCTTT. This sequence encodes CASSQDFVRSAEAFF.

Comments on this clone: The same CDR3 also results from other DNA sequences found in this sample. The genes are TRBV28 and TRBJ2-7; no clear D. Trimming took off 8 bases at V and 5 bases at J, with 10 bases between the two ends. CDR3 length equals 11 residues. Germline V gene sequence: CDR1 MDHEN, CDR2 SYDVKM. Written as DNA, the CDR3 is TGTGCCAGCCTCCTTGAGGACGAGCAGTACTTC. Its translation: CASLLEDEQYF.

The chain links TRBV29-1 to TRBJ2-3, with 10 positions matching TRBD2. The length of the CDR3 is 14 residues. J was trimmed by 3 bases and V by 7 bases; bases with no gene match: 7. Germline V CDR1 and CDR2: SQVTM, ANQGSEA. CDR3 region: CSGPSGSNTDTQYF. Written as DNA, the CDR3 is TGCAGCGGCCCTAGCGGGAGTAATACAGATACGCAGTATTTT.

The chain carries TRBV27 and TRBJ2-7; 7 nucleotides agree with TRBD1. CDR1 MNHEY and CDR2 SMNVEV come from the germline V gene (reference sequence). The ends lost 8 bases at V and 6 bases at J; junction bases unmatched: 16. The CDR3 has 15 residues. CDR3 amino acids: CASPNPRKRTGEQYF. CDR3 sequence (DNA): TGTGCCAGCCCGAATCCAAGGAAAAGGACAGGCGAGCAGTACTTC.

Only one count was recorded for this clone. The chain employs TRBV7-2 and TRBJ2-1; 12 nucleotides match TRBD2. The germline CDR1 and CDR2 sequences are SGHTA and FQGNSA. The V gene end was trimmed by 3 bases and the J gene end by 5 bases; junction bases not matched to a gene: 8. CDR3 size: 17 residues. The CDR3 DNA sequence: TGTGCCAGCAGCTTTGAACCTAGCGGGAGGGTCAACAATGAGCAGTTCTTC. This sequence encodes CASSFEPSGRVNNEQFF.

The gene calls are TRBV5-6 and TRBJ1-4; tentative D call: TRBD1 (5 bases). Germline V gene data show CDR1 as SGHDT and CDR2 as YYEEEE. The CDR3 is 14 residues long. Trimming removed 1 base at V and 7 bases at J, with 11 bases between. Here the CDR3 reads CASSLSGSGEKLFF. CDR3 sequence (DNA): TGTGCCAGCAGCTTGTCAGGGTCCGGTGAAAAACTGTTTTTT.

V usage is TRBV27 and J usage is TRBJ1-2; tentatively, D is TRBD1 (6 bases). Germline CDR1 and CDR2: MNHEY and SMNVEV (reference sequence). The CDR3 runs 13 residues. With 7 bases removed from V and 1 base from J, the gap between germline ends came to 10 bases. The CDR3: CASKDRSNYGYTF. DNA for the CDR3: TGTGCCAGCAAAGACAGGAGTAACTATGGCTACACCTTC.

The chain carries TRBV4-2 and TRBJ2-2, with TRBD2 matching over 10 bases. Trimming cost V 2 bases and J 1 base; bases outside gene matches: 4. CDR3 size: 17 residues. Germline V gene sequence: CDR1 LGHNA, CDR2 YNFKEQ. The DNA for the CDR3 is TGTGCCAGCAGCCAACGACCTAGCGGGGGGAACACCGGGGAGCTGTTTTTT. Protein sequence: CASSQRPSGGNTGELFF.

This chain joins TRBV28 and TRBJ2-5; TRBD2 matches 8 bases. Germline lookup yields CDR1 MDHEN and CDR2 SYDVKM. The ends lost 5 bases at V and 3 bases at J; junction bases unmatched: 2. This CDR3 spans 13 amino acids. The CDR3 coding sequence is TGTGCCAGCAGTAGCGGGAGAAAAGAGACCCAGTACTTC. It encodes CASSSGRKETQYF. Filled out from reference TRBV28 and TRBJ2-5, the complete variable domain reads DVKVTQSSRYLVKRTGEKVFLECVQDMDHENMFWYRQDPGLGLRLIYFSYDVKMKEKGDIPEGYSVSREKKERFSLILESASTNQTSMYLCASSSGRKETQYFGPGTRLLVL.

The chain couples TRBV27 to TRBJ2-1; 8 nucleotides align to TRBD2. The CDR3 is 14 residues long. J lost 2 bases, V lost 7 bases, and 4 bases had no gene match. The germline gives CDR1 MNHEY, CDR2 SMNVEV (reference sequence). The CDR3 DNA reads TGTGCCAGCACCCGAGCGGGAGCCTACAATGAGCAGTTCTTC. Translation gives CASTRAGAYNEQFF.

The gene calls are TRBV9 and TRBJ1-1, with D hard to call. This CDR3 comprises 14 residues. Between the trimmed V and J ends, which lost 0 bases and 10 bases, there was a span of 16 bases. Germline V lookup: CDR1 SGDLS, CDR2 YYNGEE. The CDR3 DNA follows: TGTGCCAGCAGCGTAGCGCCGTCCTCCGAAGGAGCTTTCTTT. This codes for CASSVAPSSEGAFF.

The chain has TRBV11-2 and TRBJ2-7, with D perhaps given as TRBD1 or TRBD2 (6 bases each). Trimming stripped 8 bases from V and 2 bases from J, with 19 bases between. CDR1 and CDR2 (germline): SGHAT, FQNNGV. The CDR3 has 15 residues. CDR3 nucleotide sequence: TGTGCCAGCTGCATAACCGGGGGCATAGCCTACGAGCAGTACTTC. Its translation: CASCITGGIAYEQYF.

The rearrangement uses TRBV2 and TRBJ1-5; TRBD1 agrees at 7 bases. CDR1 SNHLY and CDR2 FYNNEI come from the germline V gene. Trimming cost V 4 bases and J 1 base; bases outside gene matches: 10. The CDR3 is 17 residues long. In nucleotides, the CDR3 is TGTGCCAGCAGTGGGCACACGACAGGGTTGAGCAATCAGCCCCAGCATTTT. It yields the protein CASSGHTTGLSNQPQHF.

CDR3 DNA: TGTGCCAGCAGCCCGTCGGGGAGGGGGGTCGCAGATACGCAGTATTTT. It codes for CASSPSGRGVADTQYF. V and J are TRBV7-2 and TRBJ2-3; D possibly corresponds to TRBD2 (7 bases). The CDR3 extends over 16 amino acids. From germline, CDR1 is SGHTA and CDR2 FQGNSA. Between the trimmed V and J ends, which lost 5 bases and 4 bases, there was a span of 19 bases.